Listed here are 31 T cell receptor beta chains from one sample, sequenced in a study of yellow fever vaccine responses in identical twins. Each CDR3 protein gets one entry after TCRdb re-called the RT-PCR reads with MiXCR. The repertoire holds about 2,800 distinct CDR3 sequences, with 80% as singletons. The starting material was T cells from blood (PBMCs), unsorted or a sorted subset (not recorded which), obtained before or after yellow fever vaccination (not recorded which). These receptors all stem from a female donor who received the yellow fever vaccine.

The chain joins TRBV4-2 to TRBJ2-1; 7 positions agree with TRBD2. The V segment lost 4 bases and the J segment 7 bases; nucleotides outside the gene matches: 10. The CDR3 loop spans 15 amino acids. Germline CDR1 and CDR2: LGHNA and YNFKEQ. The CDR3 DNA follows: TGTGCCAGCAGCCCAGCCTGGGGGGGGGATAATGAGCAGTTCTTC. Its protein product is CASSPAWGGDNEQFF.

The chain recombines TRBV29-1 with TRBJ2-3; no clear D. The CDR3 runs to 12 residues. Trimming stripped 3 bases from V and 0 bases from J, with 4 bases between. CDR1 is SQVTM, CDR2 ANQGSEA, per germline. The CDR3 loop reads CSVDGSTDTQYF. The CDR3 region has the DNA TGCAGCGTTGACGGTAGCACAGATACGCAGTATTTT.

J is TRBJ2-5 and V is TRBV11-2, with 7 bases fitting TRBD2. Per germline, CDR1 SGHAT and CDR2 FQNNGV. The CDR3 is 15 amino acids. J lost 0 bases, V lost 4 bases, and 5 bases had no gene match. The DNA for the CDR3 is TGTGCCAGCAGCTCGGGACTATTTTACCAAGAGACCCAGTACTTC. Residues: CASSSGLFYQETQYF.

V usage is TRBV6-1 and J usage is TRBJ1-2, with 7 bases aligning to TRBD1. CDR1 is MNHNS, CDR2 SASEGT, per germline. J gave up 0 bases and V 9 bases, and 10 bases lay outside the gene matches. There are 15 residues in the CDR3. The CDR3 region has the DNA TGTGCCAGAGGACAGGCCGCGGGAGCTAACTATGGCTACACCTTC. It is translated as CARGQAAGANYGYTF.

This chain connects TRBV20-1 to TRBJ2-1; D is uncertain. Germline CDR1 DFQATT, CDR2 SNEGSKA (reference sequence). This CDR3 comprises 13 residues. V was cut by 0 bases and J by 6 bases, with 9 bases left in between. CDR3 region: CSAREGSLNEQFF. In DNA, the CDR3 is TGCAGTGCTAGAGAGGGCAGCCTCAATGAGCAGTTCTTC.

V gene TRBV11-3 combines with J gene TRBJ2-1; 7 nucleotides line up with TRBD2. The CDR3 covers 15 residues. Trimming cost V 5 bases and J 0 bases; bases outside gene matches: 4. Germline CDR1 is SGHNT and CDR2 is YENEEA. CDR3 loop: CASSPRGFSYNEQFF. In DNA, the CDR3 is TGTGCCAGCAGCCCGCGGGGGTTCTCCTACAATGAGCAGTTCTTC.

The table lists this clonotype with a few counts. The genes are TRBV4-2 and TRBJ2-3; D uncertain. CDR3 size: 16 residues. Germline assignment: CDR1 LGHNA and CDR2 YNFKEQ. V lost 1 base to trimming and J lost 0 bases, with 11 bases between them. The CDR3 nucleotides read TGTGCCAGCAGCCAAGTCGGTGTAGCTAGCACAGATACGCAGTATTTT. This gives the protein CASSQVGVASTDTQYF.

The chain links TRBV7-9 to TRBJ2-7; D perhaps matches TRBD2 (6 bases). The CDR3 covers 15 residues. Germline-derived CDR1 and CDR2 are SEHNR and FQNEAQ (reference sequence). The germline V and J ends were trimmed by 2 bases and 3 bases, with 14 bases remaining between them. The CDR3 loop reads CASSLRAGLGYEQYF. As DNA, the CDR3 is TGTGCCAGCAGCTTAAGGGCGGGATTAGGCTACGAGCAGTACTTC.

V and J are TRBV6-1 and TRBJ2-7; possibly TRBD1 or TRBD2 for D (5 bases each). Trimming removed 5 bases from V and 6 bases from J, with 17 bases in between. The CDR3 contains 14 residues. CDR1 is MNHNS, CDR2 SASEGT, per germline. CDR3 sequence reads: CASSTTGPPREQYV. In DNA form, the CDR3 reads TGTGCCAGCAGTACAACGGGACCTCCGCGCGAGCAGTACGTC.

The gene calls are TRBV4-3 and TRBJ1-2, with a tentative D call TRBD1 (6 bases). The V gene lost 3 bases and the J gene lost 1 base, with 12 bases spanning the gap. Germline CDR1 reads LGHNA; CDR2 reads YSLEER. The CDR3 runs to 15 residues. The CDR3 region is CASSQGGDSNYGYTF. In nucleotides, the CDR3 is TGCGCCAGCAGCCAGGGGGGCGACAGTAACTATGGCTACACCTTC.

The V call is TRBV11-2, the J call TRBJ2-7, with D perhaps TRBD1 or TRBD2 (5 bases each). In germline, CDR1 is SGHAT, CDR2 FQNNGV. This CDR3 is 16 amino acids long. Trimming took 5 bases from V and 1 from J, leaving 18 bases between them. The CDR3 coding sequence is TGTGCCAGCAGCAACCGTCCGGGGCGTATATCCTACGAGCAGTACTTC. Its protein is CASSNRPGRISYEQYF.

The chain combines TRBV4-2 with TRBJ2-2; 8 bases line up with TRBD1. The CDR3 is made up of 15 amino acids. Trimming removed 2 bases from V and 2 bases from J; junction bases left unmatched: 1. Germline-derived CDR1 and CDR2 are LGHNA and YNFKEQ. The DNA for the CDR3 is TGTGCCAGCAGCCAACAGGGGGCCAACACCGGGGAGCTGTTTTTT. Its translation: CASSQQGANTGELFF.

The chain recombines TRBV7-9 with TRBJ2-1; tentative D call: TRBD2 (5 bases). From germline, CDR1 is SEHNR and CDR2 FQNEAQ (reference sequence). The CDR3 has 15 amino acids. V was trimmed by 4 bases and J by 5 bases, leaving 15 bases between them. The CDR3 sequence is CASSYTRVGNNEQFF. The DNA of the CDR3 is TGTGCCAGCAGCTACACTAGAGTCGGGAACAATGAGCAGTTCTTC.

The CDR3, as DNA: TGTGCCAGCAGTTACCAGGACCCCGGGACAGCTTATGGCTACACCTTC. This gives the protein CASSYQDPGTAYGYTF. The gene calls are TRBV6-5 and TRBJ1-2; TRBD1 matches 7 bases. CDR1 and CDR2 from the germline V gene are MNHEY and SVGAGI. This CDR3 has 16 amino acids. Trimming took 2 bases from V and 5 from J; bases not matched to a gene: 11.

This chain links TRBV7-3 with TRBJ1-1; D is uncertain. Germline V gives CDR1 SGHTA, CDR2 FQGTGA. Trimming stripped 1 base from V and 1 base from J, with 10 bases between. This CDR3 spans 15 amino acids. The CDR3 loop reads CASSLMGRSNTEAFF. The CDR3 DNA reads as TGTGCCAGCAGCTTAATGGGCAGGTCGAACACTGAAGCTTTCTTT.

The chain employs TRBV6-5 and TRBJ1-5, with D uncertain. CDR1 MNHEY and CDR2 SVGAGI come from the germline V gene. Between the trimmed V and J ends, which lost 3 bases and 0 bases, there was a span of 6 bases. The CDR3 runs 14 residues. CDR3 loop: CASSYGVSNQPQHF. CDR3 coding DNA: TGTGCCAGCAGTTATGGGGTTAGCAATCAGCCCCAGCATTTT.

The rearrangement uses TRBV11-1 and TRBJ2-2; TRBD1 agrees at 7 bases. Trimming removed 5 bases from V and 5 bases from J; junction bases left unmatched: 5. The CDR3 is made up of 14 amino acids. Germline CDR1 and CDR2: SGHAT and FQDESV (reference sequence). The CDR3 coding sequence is TGTGCCAGCAGCGCGCGACAGGGAACCGGGGAGCTGTTTTTT. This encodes CASSARQGTGELFF.

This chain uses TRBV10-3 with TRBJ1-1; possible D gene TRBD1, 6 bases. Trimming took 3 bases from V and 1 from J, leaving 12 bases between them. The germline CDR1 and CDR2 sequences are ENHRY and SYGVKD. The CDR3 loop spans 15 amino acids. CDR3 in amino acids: CAISDPGQENTEAFF. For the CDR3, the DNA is TGTGCCATCAGTGACCCGGGACAAGAGAACACTGAAGCTTTCTTT.

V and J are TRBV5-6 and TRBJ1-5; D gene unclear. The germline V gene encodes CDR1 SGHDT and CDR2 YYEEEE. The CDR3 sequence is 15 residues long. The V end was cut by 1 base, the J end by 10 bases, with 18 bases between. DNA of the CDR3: TGTGCCAGCAGCTTGTACCGGGCCCAATCAGGCCCCCAGCATTTT. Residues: CASSLYRAQSGPQHF. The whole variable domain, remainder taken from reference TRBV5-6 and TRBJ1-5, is DAGVTQSPTHLIKTRGQQVTLRCSPKSGHDTVSWYQQALGQGPQFIFQYYEEEERQRGNFPDRFSGHQFPNYSSELNVNALLLGDSALYLCASSLYRAQSGPQHFGDGTRLSIL.

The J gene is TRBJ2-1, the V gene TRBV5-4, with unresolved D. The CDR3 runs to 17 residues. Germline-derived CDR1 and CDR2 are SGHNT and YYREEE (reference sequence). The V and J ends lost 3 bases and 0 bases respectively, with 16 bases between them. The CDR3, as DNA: TGTGCCAGCAGCTCAGACGTATTTCCCTCCTCCTACAATGAGCAGTTCTTC. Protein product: CASSSDVFPSSYNEQFF.

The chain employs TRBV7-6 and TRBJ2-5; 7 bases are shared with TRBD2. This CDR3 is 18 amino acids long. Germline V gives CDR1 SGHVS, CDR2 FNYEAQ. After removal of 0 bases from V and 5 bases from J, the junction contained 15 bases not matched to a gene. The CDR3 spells CASSLAVKSAGAVETQYF. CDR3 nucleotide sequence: TGTGCCAGCAGCTTAGCCGTCAAATCTGCGGGAGCGGTTGAGACCCAGTACTTC.

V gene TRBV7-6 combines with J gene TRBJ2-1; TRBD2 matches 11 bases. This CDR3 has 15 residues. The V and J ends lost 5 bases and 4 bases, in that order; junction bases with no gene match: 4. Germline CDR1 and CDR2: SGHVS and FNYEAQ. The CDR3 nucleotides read TGTGCCAGCAGCCTGACTAGCGGGACTTACAATGAGCAGTTCTTC. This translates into CASSLTSGTYNEQFF.

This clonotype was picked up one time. In DNA form, the CDR3 reads TGTGCCAGCAGACTAGCGGGGACCACCTACGAGCAGTACTTC. Its protein is CASRLAGTTYEQYF. The chain combines TRBV7-9 with TRBJ2-7; TRBD2 aligns across 10 bases. The V and J ends lost 6 bases and 2 bases, in that order; junction bases with no gene match: 4. Germline V gene data show CDR1 as SEHNR and CDR2 as FQNEAQ (reference sequence). CDR3 length equals 14 residues.

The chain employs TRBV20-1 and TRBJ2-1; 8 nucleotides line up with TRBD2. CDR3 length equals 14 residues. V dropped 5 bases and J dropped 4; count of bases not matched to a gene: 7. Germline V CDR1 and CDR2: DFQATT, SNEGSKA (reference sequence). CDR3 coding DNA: TGCAGTGCTCGGACCGGGGGGGTTTACAATGAGCAGTTCTTC. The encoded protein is CSARTGGVYNEQFF.

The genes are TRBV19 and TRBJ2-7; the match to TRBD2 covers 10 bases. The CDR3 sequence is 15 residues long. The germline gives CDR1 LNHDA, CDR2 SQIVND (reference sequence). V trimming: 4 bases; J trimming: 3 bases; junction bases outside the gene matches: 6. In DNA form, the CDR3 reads TGTGCCAGTAGTACCGAAGCGGGAGGGATCTACGAGCAGTACTTC. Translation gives CASSTEAGGIYEQYF.

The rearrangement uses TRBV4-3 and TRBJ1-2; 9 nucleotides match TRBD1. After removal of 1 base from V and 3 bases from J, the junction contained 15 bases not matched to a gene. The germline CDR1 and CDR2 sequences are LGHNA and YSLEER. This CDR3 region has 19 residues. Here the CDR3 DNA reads TGCGCCAGCAGCCAAGTTATTCCGGGACAGGGATCTATAGACTATGGCTACACCTTC. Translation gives CASSQVIPGQGSIDYGYTF.

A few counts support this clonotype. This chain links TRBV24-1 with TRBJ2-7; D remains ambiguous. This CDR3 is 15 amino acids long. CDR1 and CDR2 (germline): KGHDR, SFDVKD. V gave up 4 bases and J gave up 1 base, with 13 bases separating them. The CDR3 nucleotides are TGTGCCACCAGTGACTCCACCCCGGGTTCCTACGAGCAGTACTTC. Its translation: CATSDSTPGSYEQYF.

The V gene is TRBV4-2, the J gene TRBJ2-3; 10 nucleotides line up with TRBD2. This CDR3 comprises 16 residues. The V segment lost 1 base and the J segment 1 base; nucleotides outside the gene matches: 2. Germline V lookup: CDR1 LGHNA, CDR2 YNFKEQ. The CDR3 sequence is CASSQVAGGGTDTQYF. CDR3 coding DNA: TGTGCCAGCAGCCAAGTAGCGGGAGGCGGCACAGATACGCAGTATTTT.

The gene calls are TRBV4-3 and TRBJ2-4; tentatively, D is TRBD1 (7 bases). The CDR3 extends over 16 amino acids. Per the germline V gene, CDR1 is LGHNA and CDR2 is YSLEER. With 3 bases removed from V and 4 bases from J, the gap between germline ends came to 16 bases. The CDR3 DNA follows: TGCGCCAGCAGCCATTGGAGGGGGCTAGGGAAAAACATTCAGTACTTC. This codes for CASSHWRGLGKNIQYF.

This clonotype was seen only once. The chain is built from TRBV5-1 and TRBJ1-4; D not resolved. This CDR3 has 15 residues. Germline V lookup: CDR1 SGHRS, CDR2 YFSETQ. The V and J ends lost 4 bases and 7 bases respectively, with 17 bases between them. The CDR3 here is CASSPLDPVGEKLFF. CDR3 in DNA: TGCGCCAGCAGCCCCCTTGACCCGGTCGGTGAAAAACTGTTTTTT. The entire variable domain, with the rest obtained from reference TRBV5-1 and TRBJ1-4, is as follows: KAGVTQTPRYLIKTRGQQVTLSCSPISGHRSVSWYQQTPGQGLQFLFEYFSETQRNKGNFPGRFSGRQFSNSRSEMNVSTLELGDSALYLCASSPLDPVGEKLFFGSGTQLSVL.

DNA for the CDR3: TGTGCCATCAGTGAGTCCCTAGCGGGGGGCCAACGGAATGAGCAGTTCTTC. Its protein product is CAISESLAGGQRNEQFF. The chain couples TRBV10-3 to TRBJ2-1; 11 positions match TRBD2. With 0 bases clipped from V and 7 bases from J, the junction kept 8 bases outside the gene matches. Germline CDR1 reads ENHRY; CDR2 reads SYGVKD. The CDR3 loop spans 17 amino acids.